The rows below give T cell receptor beta chains drawn from one sample of a study of blood T cell repertoires in COVID-19. Clones were sequenced by immunoSEQ multiplex PCR, and TCRdb holds only the in-frame ones, with some missing. The data hold 130,000 to 150,000 clones, with around four fifths observed a single time. What was sequenced was peripheral blood. These receptors came from a human donor in a cohort sampled during active COVID-19. CDR3s leave out the opening cysteine and the closing phenylalanine or tryptophan. Not all rows give a size; the values are once, few, many and, for expanded clones, a class.

V,size,J,CDR3
TRBV6-5,NA,TRBJ2-7,ASSTRGGVTYEQY
TRBV10-3,NA,TRBJ2-3,AISDGSTDTQY
TRBV3-1/TRBV3-2,NA,TRBJ2-3,ASRAGGGFMAQY
TRBV12-3/TRBV12-4,once,TRBJ1-2,ASSLGRGLGYT
TRBV14,NA,TRBJ2-2,ASSQGRSGTGELF
TRBV2,NA,TRBJ1-6,ASRGQAGSSYNSPLH
TRBV7-8,NA,TRBJ2-7,ASSLADRIDYEQY
TRBV18,NA,TRBJ1-5,ASSPSQTGIGQPQH
TRBV7-2,NA,TRBJ1-4,ASTPGATNEKLF
TRBV18,NA,TRBJ1-2,ASSPPGQGSTGYT
TRBV18,NA,TRBJ2-5,ASSPPGASLPEETQY
TRBV19,NA,TRBJ2-3,ASTPREGRGSDTQY
TRBV28,NA,TRBJ1-1,ASSWGDPGIRSRAF
TRBV6-6,many,TRBJ1-1,ASTTGVMNTEAF
TRBV7-2,once,TRBJ1-6,ASSPSPRTGGDSPLH
TRBV6-1,NA,TRBJ1-5,ASSATGVGRSNQPQH
TRBV7-8,NA,TRBJ1-1,ASSSTVRYSAEAF
TRBV20-1,NA,TRBJ2-5,SASRTGKETQY
TRBV2,NA,TRBJ2-7,ASSPGSYEQY
TRBV7-8,NA,TRBJ1-4,ASSLSATNEKLF
TRBV5-1,NA,TRBJ2-2,ASSLGGQSPNTGELF
TRBV4-3,NA,TRBJ1-1,ASSQDQQTGQRSF